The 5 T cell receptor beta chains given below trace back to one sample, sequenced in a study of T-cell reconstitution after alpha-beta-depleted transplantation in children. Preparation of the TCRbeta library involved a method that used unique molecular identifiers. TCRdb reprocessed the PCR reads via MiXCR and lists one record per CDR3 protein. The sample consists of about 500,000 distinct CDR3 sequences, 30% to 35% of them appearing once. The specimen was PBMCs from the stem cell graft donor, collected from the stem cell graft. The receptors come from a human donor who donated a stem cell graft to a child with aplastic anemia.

CDR3: CASSFVGGNTEAFF. CDR3 coding DNA: TGTGCCAGCAGTTTTGTAGGGGGGAACACTGAAGCTTTCTTT. The V and J genes are TRBV12-3 or TRBV12-4 and TRBJ1-1, with D possibly matching TRBD1 (6 bases). There are 14 residues in the CDR3. V was shortened by 3 bases and J by 1 base, with 9 bases between the two germline ends.

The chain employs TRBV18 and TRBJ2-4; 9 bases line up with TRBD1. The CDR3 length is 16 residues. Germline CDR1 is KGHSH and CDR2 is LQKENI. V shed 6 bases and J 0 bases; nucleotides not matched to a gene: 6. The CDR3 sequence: CASSAEQGAAKNIQYF. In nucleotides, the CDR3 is TGTGCCAGCTCGGCAGAACAGGGGGCAGCCAAAAACATTCAGTACTTC.

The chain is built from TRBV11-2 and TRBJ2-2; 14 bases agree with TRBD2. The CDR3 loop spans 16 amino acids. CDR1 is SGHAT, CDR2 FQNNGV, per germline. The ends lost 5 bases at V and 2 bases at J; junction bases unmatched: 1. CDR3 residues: CASSGLAGGNTGELFF. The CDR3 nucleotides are TGTGCCAGCAGCGGACTAGCGGGAGGCAACACCGGGGAGCTGTTTTTT. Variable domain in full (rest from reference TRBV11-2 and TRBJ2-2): EAGVAQSPRYKIIEKRQSVAFWCNPISGHATLYWYQQILGQGPKLLIQFQNNGVVDDSQLPKDRFSAERLKGVDSTLKIQPAKLEDSAVYLCASSGLAGGNTGELFFGEGSRLTVL.

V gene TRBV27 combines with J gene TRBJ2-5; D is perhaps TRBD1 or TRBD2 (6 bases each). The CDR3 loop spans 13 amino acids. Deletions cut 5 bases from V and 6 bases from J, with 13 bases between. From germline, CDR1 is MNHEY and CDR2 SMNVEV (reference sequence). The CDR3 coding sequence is TGTGCCAGCAGTCGTGGACGGGGGCAGACCCAGTACTTC. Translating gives CASSRGRGQTQYF.

CDR3 region: CASSFTSGRYEQYF. The DNA for the CDR3 is TGTGCCAGCAGTTTTACTAGCGGGAGGTACGAGCAGTACTTC. The chain uses TRBV28 and TRBJ2-7, with 12 nucleotides matching TRBD2. The V and J ends lost 3 bases and 4 bases, in that order; junction bases with no gene match: 1. This CDR3 is built from 14 residues. Germline assignment: CDR1 MDHEN and CDR2 SYDVKM. Combining the CDR3 with reference TRBV28 and TRBJ2-7 gives the whole variable domain DVKVTQSSRYLVKRTGEKVFLECVQDMDHENMFWYRQDPGLGLRLIYFSYDVKMKEKGDIPEGYSVSREKKERFSLILESASTNQTSMYLCASSFTSGRYEQYFGPGTRLTVT.